The next 16 T cell receptor beta chains were all read from a single sample in a study of early T cells in non-severe SARS-CoV-2 infection. TCRdb fed the 5' RACE reads into MiXCR, producing one record per CDR3 protein. This table holds around 60,000 distinct CDR3 sequences, around 13% found once. The source material was whole blood. The receptors derive from an adult who was a healthcare worker with PCR-confirmed SARS-CoV-2 infection or an uninfected control (not recorded which).

This clonotype was counted between two and nine times. V gene TRBV29-1 combines with J gene TRBJ2-6, with D uncertain. The CDR3 loop spans 13 amino acids. Trimming took off 4 bases at V and 0 bases at J, with 4 bases between the two ends. The germline CDR1 and CDR2 sequences are SQVTM and ANQGSEA. The CDR3 sequence is CSVASSGANVLTF. CDR3 sequence (DNA): TGCAGCGTTGCGAGCTCTGGGGCCAACGTCCTGACTTTC.

The sample holds a few counts of this clonotype. The chain joins TRBV6-5 to TRBJ1-2, with D maybe TRBD1 (5 bases). CDR3 size: 15 residues. The V gene's germline CDR1 is MNHEY and CDR2 SVGAGI. V was pared by 0 bases and J by 7 bases, with 15 bases between. The CDR3 DNA is TGTGCCAGCAGTTACTCGACGGGGGGATATAGTGGCTACACCTTC. Encoded protein: CASSYSTGGYSGYTF.

This rearrangement joins TRBV4-3 to TRBJ1-2; possible D gene TRBD1, 5 bases. CDR3 length: 14 amino acids. Trimming cost V 4 bases and J 3 bases, with 12 bases left between them. Germline V gives CDR1 LGHNA, CDR2 YSLEER. Here the CDR3 reads CASSLEGGDYGYTF. CDR3 nucleotide sequence: TGCGCCAGCAGCCTGGAAGGAGGGGACTATGGCTACACCTTC.

This chain connects TRBV29-1 to TRBJ2-1; possible D gene TRBD2, 6 bases. The CDR3 sequence is 14 residues long. V was trimmed by 6 bases and J by 0 bases, leaving 12 bases between them. Germline CDR1 reads SQVTM; CDR2 reads ANQGSEA. This CDR3 is CSVARRVSYNEQFF. In DNA, the CDR3 is TGCAGCGTAGCCCGGAGGGTCTCCTACAATGAGCAGTTCTTC.

The chain recombines TRBV20-1 with TRBJ2-3; 11 nucleotides match TRBD2. This CDR3 contains 15 residues. J lost 6 bases, V lost 6 bases, and 11 bases had no gene match. CDR1 is DFQATT, CDR2 SNEGSKA, per germline (reference sequence). Written as DNA, the CDR3 is TGCAGTGCGGATTTAGCGGGGGGGCGTGATGATACGCAGTATTTT. Residues: CSADLAGGRDDTQYF.

This clonotype has only a few counts. The chain couples TRBV5-4 to TRBJ2-3, with 8 bases fitting TRBD1. V gave up 4 bases and J gave up 4 bases; unmatched junction bases: 11. CDR3 size: 16 residues. CDR1 and CDR2 (germline): SGHNT, YYREEE (reference sequence). The CDR3 protein is CASSRPRQGTADTQYF. The CDR3 DNA reads as TGTGCCAGCAGCCGCCCGCGACAGGGGACCGCAGATACGCAGTATTTT. The full variable domain, with the rest looked up from reference TRBV5-4 and TRBJ2-3, is ETGVTQSPTHLIKTRGQQVTLRCSSQSGHNTVSWYQQALGQGPQFIFQYYREEENGRGNFPPRFSGLQFPNYSSELNVNALELDDSALYLCASSRPRQGTADTQYFGPGTRLTVL.

The V call is TRBV19, the J call TRBJ2-5, with D perhaps TRBD2 (6 bases). Germline V gene data show CDR1 as LNHDA and CDR2 as SQIVND (reference sequence). The V and J ends lost 11 bases and 5 bases respectively, with 21 bases between them. The CDR3 runs 14 residues. The CDR3 protein is CAPPRGTKEETQYF. CDR3 nucleotides: TGTGCCCCTCCCCGGGGGACGAAAGAGGAGACCCAGTACTTC. Complete variable domain (other parts from reference TRBV19 and TRBJ2-5): DGGITQSPKYLFRKEGQNVTLSCEQNLNHDAMYWYRQDPGQGLRLIYYSQIVNDFQKGDIAEGYSVSREKKESFPLTVTSAQKNPTAFYLCAPPRGTKEETQYFGPGTRLLVL.

V gene TRBV5-1 combines with J gene TRBJ2-7; D is ambiguous. CDR1 SGHRS and CDR2 YFSETQ come from the germline V gene. The CDR3 totals 13 residues. Trimming took 4 bases from V and 6 from J, leaving 14 bases between them. This CDR3 reads CASSLDQVAEQYF. The CDR3 bases are TGCGCCAGCAGCCTTGACCAGGTCGCCGAGCAGTACTTC.

J is TRBJ2-5 and V is TRBV20-1; D not certain. The ends were cut back, 0 bases at V and 5 bases at J, with 13 bases in the middle. CDR3 length: 14 residues. Germline V gene data show CDR1 as DFQATT and CDR2 as SNEGSKA (reference sequence). The CDR3 is CSARDRLGAETQYF. CDR3 sequence (DNA): TGCAGTGCTAGAGACCGACTGGGCGCCGAGACCCAGTACTTC.

V is TRBV27 and J is TRBJ2-7; TRBD2 matches 11 bases. CDR3 length equals 16 residues. CDR1 is MNHEY and CDR2 is SMNVEV in the germline V gene (reference sequence). V lost 1 base and J lost 2; bases outside the gene matches: 4. CDR3 coding DNA: TGTGCCAGCAGTTTATTAGCGGGGGGGGTCGCCTACGAGCAGTACTTC. Translating gives CASSLLAGGVAYEQYF.

About this clonotype itself: Its ends do not fully match the called genes, so a read error is possible. This chain connects TRBV6-2 or TRBV6-3 to TRBJ2-7; the D gene is possibly TRBD2 (5 bases). Germline CDR1 MNHEY, CDR2 SVGEGT. This CDR3 is built from 13 residues. CDR3 sequence: CASSYTLDYKQYF. For the CDR3, the DNA is TGTGCCAGCAGTTATACGCTCGACTACAAGCAGTACTTC.

Many counts were recorded for this clonotype. The chain couples TRBV4-1 to TRBJ1-4, with D unclear. The germline V gene has CDR1 MGHRA and CDR2 YSYEKL. This CDR3 contains 15 residues. Trimming took 0 bases from V and 8 from J, leaving 13 bases between them. The CDR3 nucleotides read TGCGCCAGCAGCCAAGAAGCCCGGGCCGGGGAAAAACTGTTTTTT. Encoded protein: CASSQEARAGEKLFF.

The rearrangement links TRBV5-1 to TRBJ2-2; 10 bases match TRBD1. This CDR3 has 15 amino acids. Germline CDR1 is SGHRS and CDR2 is YFSETQ. V was pared by 1 base and J by 4 bases, with 1 base of the junction left unmatched. For the CDR3, the DNA is TGCGCCAGCAGCTTGAGGACAGGGGGCACCGGGGAGCTGTTTTTT. Encoded protein: CASSLRTGGTGELFF.

This clonotype has more than one count but fewer than ten. This chain uses TRBV29-1 with TRBJ2-2; D call uncertain. Trimming left V 4 bases short and J 3 bases short, with 6 bases between. The length of the CDR3 is 12 residues. CDR1 and CDR2 (germline): SQVTM, ANQGSEA. DNA of the CDR3: TGCAGCGTTGGGGGATACACCGGGGAGCTGTTTTTT. The encoded protein is CSVGGYTGELFF.

This rearrangement joins TRBV3-1 to TRBJ2-5, with TRBD1 as a possible D gene (6 bases). Germline-derived CDR1 and CDR2 are LGHDT and YNNKEL (reference sequence). The V gene lost 11 bases and the J gene lost 4 bases, with 17 bases spanning the gap. The CDR3 spans 13 residues. CDR3 residues: CASGAGAVETQYF. The CDR3 DNA is TGTGCCTCCGGGGCAGGGGCTGTAGAGACCCAGTACTTC.

The rearrangement joins TRBV12-3 or TRBV12-4 to TRBJ1-4; D unclear. This CDR3 is 15 amino acids long. V gave up 4 bases and J gave up 4 bases, with 13 bases separating them. CDR3 bases: TGTGCCAGCAGTTGGCCCCCCGCGGTTAATGAAAAACTGTTTTTT. Its protein product is CASSWPPAVNEKLFF.